A single T cell receptor (beta chain) is shown here with its context. As originally analysed: Amplification from reference gene primers served as the basis for estimated nucleated cell counts. Generated by immunoSEQ multiplex PCR, the TCRdb table keeps only in-frame clones and is missing some. For V, J and clone size, that table is used; D and trimming come from the DNA. The profile covers some 16,000 clones, with approximately 85% appearing a single time and 30% to 35% taken by the ten largest. The CDR3 consists of 16 residues. V lost 8 bases, J lost 0 bases, and 9 bases stayed unmatched. Germline CDR1 and CDR2: MDHEN and SYDVKM. This sample is part of a study of blood T cell repertoires in COVID-19.

Sample: peripheral blood. This clonotype was obtained from an older man in a cohort sampled during active COVID-19. The J gene is TRBJ1-5, the V gene TRBV28; 8 positions agree with TRBD1. CDR3: CASAAGGFASNQPQHF. The CDR3 nucleotides are TGTGCCAGCGCTGCAGGGGGCTTTGCTAGCAATCAGCCCCAGCATTTT.